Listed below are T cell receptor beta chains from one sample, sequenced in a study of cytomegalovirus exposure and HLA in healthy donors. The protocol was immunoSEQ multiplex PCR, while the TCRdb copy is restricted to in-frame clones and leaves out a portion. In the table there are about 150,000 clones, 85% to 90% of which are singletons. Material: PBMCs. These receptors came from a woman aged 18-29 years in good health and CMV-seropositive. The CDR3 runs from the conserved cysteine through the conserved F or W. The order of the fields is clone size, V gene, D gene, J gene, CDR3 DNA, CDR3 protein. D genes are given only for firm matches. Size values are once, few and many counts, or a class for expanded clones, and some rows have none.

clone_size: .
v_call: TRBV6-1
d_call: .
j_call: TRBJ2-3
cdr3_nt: TGTGCCAGCGCCTTGTCGGGAGATACGCAGTATTTT
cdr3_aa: CASALSGDTQYF

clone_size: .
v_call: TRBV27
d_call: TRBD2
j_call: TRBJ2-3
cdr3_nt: TGTGCCAGCACTGGGGACTACCACACAGATACGCAGTATTTT
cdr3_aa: CASTGDYHTDTQYF

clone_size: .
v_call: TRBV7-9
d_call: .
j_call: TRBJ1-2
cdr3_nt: TGTGCCAGCAGTCGGCACCTACAGGGTAGGGATGGCTACACCTTC
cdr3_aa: CASSRHLQGRDGYTF

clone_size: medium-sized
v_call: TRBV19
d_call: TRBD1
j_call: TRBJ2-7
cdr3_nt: TGTGCCAGTAGTATCGGGACAGGCCCGGGTTACGAGCAGTACTTC
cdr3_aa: CASSIGTGPGYEQYF

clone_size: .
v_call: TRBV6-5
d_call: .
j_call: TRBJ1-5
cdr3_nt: TGTGCCAGCAGTGAAGCGGGCAATCAGCCCCAGCATTTT
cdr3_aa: CASSEAGNQPQHF

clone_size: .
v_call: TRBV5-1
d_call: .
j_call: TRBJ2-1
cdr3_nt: TGCGCCAGCAGTTCGGCGGTCGGACTTGGATCCTACAATGAGCAGTTCTTC
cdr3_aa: CASSSAVGLGSYNEQFF

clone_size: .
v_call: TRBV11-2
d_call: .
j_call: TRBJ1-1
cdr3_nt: TGTGCCAGCAGCTTAGACTTGAGAGCGGCTGAAGCTTTCTTT
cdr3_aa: CASSLDLRAAEAFF

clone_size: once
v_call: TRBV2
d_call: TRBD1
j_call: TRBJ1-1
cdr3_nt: TGTGCCAGCAGTGAAGTTGGGCAGGGGGGTACTGAAGCTTTCTTT
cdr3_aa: CASSEVGQGGTEAFF

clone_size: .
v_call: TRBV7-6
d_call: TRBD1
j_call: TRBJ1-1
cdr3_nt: TGTGCCAGCAGCTTAGGGAAGCAGGGGGGCGGCACTGAAGCTTTCTTT
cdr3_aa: CASSLGKQGGGTEAFF

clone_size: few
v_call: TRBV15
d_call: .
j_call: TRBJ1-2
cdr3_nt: TGTGCCACCAGCAGAGATAGGCAGGACTATGGCTACACCTTC
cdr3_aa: CATSRDRQDYGYTF

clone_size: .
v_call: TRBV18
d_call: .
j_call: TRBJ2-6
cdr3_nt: TGTGCCAGCTCCCGGATACAGGGAACTGGGGCCAACGTCCTGACTTTC
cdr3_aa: CASSRIQGTGANVLTF

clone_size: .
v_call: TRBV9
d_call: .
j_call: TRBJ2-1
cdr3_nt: TGTGCCAGCAGCGTAGCGTTGTCTTACAATGAGCAGTTCTTC
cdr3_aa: CASSVALSYNEQFF

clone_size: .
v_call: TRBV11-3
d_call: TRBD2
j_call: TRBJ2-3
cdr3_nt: TGTGCCAGCAGCTTCGGGGGGGGAGATACGCAGTATTTT
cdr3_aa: CASSFGGGDTQYF

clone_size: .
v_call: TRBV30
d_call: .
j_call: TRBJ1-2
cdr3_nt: TGTGCCTGGCTGGGCGGGTCTGGATATGGCTACACCTTC
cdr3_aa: CAWLGGSGYGYTF

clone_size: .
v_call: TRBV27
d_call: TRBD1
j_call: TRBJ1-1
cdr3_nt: TGTGCCAGCAGTTTATTATCGACAGGGGGAGGTACTGAAGCTTTCTTT
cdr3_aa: CASSLLSTGGGTEAFF

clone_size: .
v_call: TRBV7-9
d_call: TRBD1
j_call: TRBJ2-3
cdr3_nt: TGTGCCAGCAGCTGGGGACAGGGAGATACGCAGTATTTT
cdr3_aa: CASSWGQGDTQYF

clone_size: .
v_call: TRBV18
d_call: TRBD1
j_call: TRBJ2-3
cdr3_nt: TGTGCCAGCTCACCCCTGGGACAGGGGGTGGCAGATACGCAGTATTTT
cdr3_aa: CASSPLGQGVADTQYF

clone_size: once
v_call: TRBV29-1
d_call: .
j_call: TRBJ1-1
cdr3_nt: TGCAGCGGTGGACAGCCGAACACTGAAGCTTTCTTT
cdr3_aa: CSGGQPNTEAFF

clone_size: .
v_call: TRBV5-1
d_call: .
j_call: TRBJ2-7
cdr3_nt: TGCGCCAGCAGCTTGGGGACAGACAGCTCGGGGGAGCAGTACTTC
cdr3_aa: CASSLGTDSSGEQYF

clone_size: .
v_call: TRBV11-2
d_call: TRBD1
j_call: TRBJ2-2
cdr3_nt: TGTGCCAGCAGCTGGGTGACAGGGGAAACCGGGGAGCTGTTTTTT
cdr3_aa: CASSWVTGETGELFF

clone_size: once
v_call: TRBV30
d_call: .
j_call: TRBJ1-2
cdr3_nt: TGTGCCTGGAGCCCCACCACGGGCTATGGCTACACCTTC
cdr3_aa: CAWSPTTGYGYTF

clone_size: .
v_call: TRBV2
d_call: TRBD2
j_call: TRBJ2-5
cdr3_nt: TGTGCCGGCGGGACTAGCGGACCTGAAGAGACCCAGTACTTC
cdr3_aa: CAGGTSGPEETQYF

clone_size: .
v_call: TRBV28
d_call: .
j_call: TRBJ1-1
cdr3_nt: TGTGCCAGCAGTGTCATCTCTGGGCCGAACACTGAAGCTTTCTTT
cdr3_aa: CASSVISGPNTEAFF

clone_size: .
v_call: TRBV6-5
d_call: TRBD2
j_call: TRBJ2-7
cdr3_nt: TGTGCCAGCAGAGCGGGACCTTCAATCTACGAGCAGTACTTC
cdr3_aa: CASRAGPSIYEQYF

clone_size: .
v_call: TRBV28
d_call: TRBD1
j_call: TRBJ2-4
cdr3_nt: TGTGCCAGCAGTTTATCCGGACAGGGGGAGGGAAAAAACATTCAGTACTTC
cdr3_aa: CASSLSGQGEGKNIQYF

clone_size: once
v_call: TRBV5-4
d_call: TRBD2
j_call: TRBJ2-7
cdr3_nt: TGTGCCAGCAGCTCTTCTAGCGGGGAATACGAGCAGTACTTC
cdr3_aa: CASSSSSGEYEQYF

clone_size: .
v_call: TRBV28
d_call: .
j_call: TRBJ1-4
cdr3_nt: TGTGCCAGCCACCCCGTGGGGCTGGGTGAAAAACTGTTTTTT
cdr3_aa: CASHPVGLGEKLFF

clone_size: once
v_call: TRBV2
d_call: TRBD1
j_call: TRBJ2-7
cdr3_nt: TGTGCCAGCAGTGGATTTGGGACAGAAAAATACGAGCAGTACTTC
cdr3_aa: CASSGFGTEKYEQYF

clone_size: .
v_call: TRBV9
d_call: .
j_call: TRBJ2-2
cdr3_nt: TGTGCCAGCAGCGTAATCCAGGGCGGAGCCGGGGAGCTGTTTTTT
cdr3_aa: CASSVIQGGAGELFF

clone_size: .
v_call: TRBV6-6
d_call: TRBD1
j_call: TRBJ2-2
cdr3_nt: TGTGCCAGCAGTTACGGTCAGGGGGCAATCGGGGAGCTGTTTTTT
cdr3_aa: CASSYGQGAIGELFF

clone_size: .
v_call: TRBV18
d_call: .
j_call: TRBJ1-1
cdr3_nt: TGTGCCAGCTCACCGACAGAAAACACTGAAGCTTTCTTT
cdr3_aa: CASSPTENTEAFF

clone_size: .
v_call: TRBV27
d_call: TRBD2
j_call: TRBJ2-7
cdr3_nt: TGTGCCAGCAGTTTTCAGGGCGGGAGCTCCTACGAGCAGTACTTC
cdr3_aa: CASSFQGGSSYEQYF

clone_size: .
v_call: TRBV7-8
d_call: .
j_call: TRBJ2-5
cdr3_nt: TGTGCCAGCAGCTTAATACGGGCGGGGAAAGAGACCCAGTACTTC
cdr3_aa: CASSLIRAGKETQYF

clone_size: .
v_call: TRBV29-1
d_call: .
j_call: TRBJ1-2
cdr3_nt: TGCAGCGTTGATCTTAGGGGAATCCTTAACTATGGCTACACCTTC
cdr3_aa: CSVDLRGILNYGYTF

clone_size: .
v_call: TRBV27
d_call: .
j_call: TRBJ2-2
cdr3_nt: TGTGCCAGCAGTTTACCCTACGGGGAGCTGTTTTTT
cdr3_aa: CASSLPYGELFF

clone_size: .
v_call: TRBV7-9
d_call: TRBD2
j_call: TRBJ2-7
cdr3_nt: TGTGCCAGCAGCTATACGCCCCTAAGCGGGAGGAGATCCTACGAGCAGTACTTC
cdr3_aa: CASSYTPLSGRRSYEQYF

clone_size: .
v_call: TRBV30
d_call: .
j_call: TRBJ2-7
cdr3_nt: TGTGCCTGGGCCTCAGGGAGGTACGAGCAGTACTTC
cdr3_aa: CAWASGRYEQYF

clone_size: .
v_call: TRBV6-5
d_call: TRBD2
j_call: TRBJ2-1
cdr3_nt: TGTGCCAGCAGTTGGGGGGGTGAGCAGTTCTTC
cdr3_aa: CASSWGGEQFF

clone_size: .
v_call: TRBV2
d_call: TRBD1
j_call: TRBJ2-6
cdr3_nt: TGTGCCAGCTTAGTGGACAGGGGGCGCGGTGTTTCTGGGGCCAACGTCCTGACTTTC
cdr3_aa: CASLVDRGRGVSGANVLTF

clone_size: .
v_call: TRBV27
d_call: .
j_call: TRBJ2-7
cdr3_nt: TGTGCCAGCAGTTTCTCAGGGGTGGGAGAGCAGTACTTC
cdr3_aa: CASSFSGVGEQYF

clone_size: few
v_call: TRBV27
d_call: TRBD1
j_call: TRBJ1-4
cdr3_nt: TGTGCCAGTCAACAACAGGGGGGTGACGAAAAACTGTTTTTT
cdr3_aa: CASQQQGGDEKLFF

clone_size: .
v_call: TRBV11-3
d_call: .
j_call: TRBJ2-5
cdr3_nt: TGTGCCAGCAGCTTAGCCGGGATCCAAGAGACCCAGTACTTC
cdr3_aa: CASSLAGIQETQYF

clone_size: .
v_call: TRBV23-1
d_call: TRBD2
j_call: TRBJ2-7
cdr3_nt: TGCGCCAGCAGTCAAAGCAACCAGGGGTGCGGGAGGACCACCTACGAGCAGTACTTC
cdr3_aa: CASSQSNQGCGRTTYEQYF

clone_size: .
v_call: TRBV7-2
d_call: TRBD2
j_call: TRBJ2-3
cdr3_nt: TGTGCCAGCAGCGCCCGGACTAGCGGGAGTTCAGATACGCAGTATTTT
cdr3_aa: CASSARTSGSSDTQYF

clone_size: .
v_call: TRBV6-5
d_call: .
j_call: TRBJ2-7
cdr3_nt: TGTGCCAGACTCAGGGGAAGGTACAGCGAGCAGTACTTC
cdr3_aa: CARLRGRYSEQYF

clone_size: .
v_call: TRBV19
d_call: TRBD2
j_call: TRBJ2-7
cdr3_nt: TGTGCCAGTAGTATAGGTAGTAGCGGGGCCGGCGAGCAGTACTTC
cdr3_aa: CASSIGSSGAGEQYF

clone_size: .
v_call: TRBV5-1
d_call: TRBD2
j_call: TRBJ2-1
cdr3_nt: TGCGCCAGCAGCCGGGGGGTGAGGGAGAGGCCCGTTTACAATGAGCAGTTCTTC
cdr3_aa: CASSRGVRERPVYNEQFF

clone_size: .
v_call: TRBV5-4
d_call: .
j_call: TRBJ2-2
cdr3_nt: TGTGCCAGCAGTCTCCAACCCGGGGGGCGAGCTACCGGGGAGCTGTTTTTT
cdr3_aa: CASSLQPGGRATGELFF

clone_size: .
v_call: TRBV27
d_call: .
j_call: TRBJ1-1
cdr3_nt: TGTGCCAGCAGTTTATCGGCGGGGATGAACACTGAAGCTTTCTTT
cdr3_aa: CASSLSAGMNTEAFF

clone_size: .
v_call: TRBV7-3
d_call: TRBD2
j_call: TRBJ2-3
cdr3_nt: TGTGCCAGCAGCTCCAGCGGACTAGTTGGGGATACGCAGTATTTT
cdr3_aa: CASSSSGLVGDTQYF